The rows below give T cell receptor beta chains drawn from one sample of a study of blood T cells in healthy people across ages. One entry per CDR3 protein results from TCRdb running MiXCR on the 5' RACE reads. The table lists 1 million to 1.2 million distinct CDR3 sequences, roughly two fifths of them singletons. Material: blood. These receptors all stem from a man aged 18 to 29 in good health. The CDR3 runs from the conserved cysteine through the conserved F or W. Each record gives: clone size, V gene, D gene, J gene, CDR3 protein, CDR3 DNA. The D gene is left open where the match is weak. Size values are once, few and many counts, or a class for expanded clones, and some rows have none.

clone size: few; V gene: TRBV5-1; D gene: -; J gene: TRBJ2-7; CDR3 protein: CASSLSGWDSYEQYF; CDR3 DNA: TGCGCCAGCAGTCTTTCGGGCTGGGACTCCTACGAGCAGTACTTC
clone size: -; V gene: TRBV2; D gene: -; J gene: TRBJ1-1; CDR3 protein: CASSERTFTEAFF; CDR3 DNA: TGTGCCAGCAGTGAGAGGACATTCACTGAAGCTTTCTTT
clone size: -; V gene: TRBV6-2/TRBV6-3; D gene: -; J gene: TRBJ2-5; CDR3 protein: CASTSRITGPTRFQTQYF; CDR3 DNA: TGTGCCAGCACCTCACGAATTACGGGTCCGACCCGTTTCCAGACCCAGTACTTC
clone size: few; V gene: TRBV5-1; D gene: -; J gene: TRBJ1-4; CDR3 protein: CASSSRGLGTNEKLFF; CDR3 DNA: TGCGCCAGCAGCTCCAGGGGATTGGGAACTAATGAAAAACTGTTTTTT
clone size: -; V gene: TRBV18; D gene: -; J gene: TRBJ2-7; CDR3 protein: CASSPGGYYEQYF; CDR3 DNA: TGTGCCAGCTCACCAGGCGGATACTACGAGCAGTACTTC
clone size: many; V gene: TRBV30; D gene: TRBD1; J gene: TRBJ2-7; CDR3 protein: CAWSVLYGDRGRYEQYF; CDR3 DNA: TGTGCCTGGAGTGTACTGTATGGAGACAGGGGGAGATACGAGCAGTACTTC
clone size: -; V gene: TRBV12-3/TRBV12-4; D gene: -; J gene: TRBJ2-5; CDR3 protein: CASSSFEGVNEQYF; CDR3 DNA: TGTGCCAGCAGCTCCTTCGAGGGGGTCAATGAGCAGTACTTC
clone size: -; V gene: TRBV20-1; D gene: TRBD2; J gene: TRBJ2-1; CDR3 protein: CSATLAGAYAGQFF; CDR3 DNA: TGCAGTGCTACTCTAGCGGGGGCCTACGCTGGGCAGTTCTTC
clone size: -; V gene: TRBV9; D gene: -; J gene: TRBJ2-3; CDR3 protein: CTSSPRQGGSTDTQYF; CDR3 DNA: TGTACCAGCAGCCCGAGGCAGGGGGGAAGCACAGATACGCAGTATTTT
clone size: once; V gene: TRBV19; D gene: -; J gene: TRBJ2-2; CDR3 protein: CASYHRENTGELFF; CDR3 DNA: TGTGCCAGTTATCACAGGGAGAACACCGGGGAGCTGTTTTTT
clone size: -; V gene: TRBV20-1; D gene: -; J gene: TRBJ2-3; CDR3 protein: CSARLPRAGSTDTQYF; CDR3 DNA: TGCAGTGCCAGACTACCTCGGGCAGGGAGCACAGATACGCAGTATTTT
clone size: -; V gene: TRBV7-9; D gene: -; J gene: TRBJ2-3; CDR3 protein: CASSLVGRSSADTQYF; CDR3 DNA: TGTGCCAGCAGCTTAGTTGGGCGGTCTAGCGCAGATACGCAGTATTTT
clone size: -; V gene: TRBV2; D gene: -; J gene: TRBJ1-5; CDR3 protein: CASSEGPRNQPQHF; CDR3 DNA: TGTGCCAGCAGTGAAGGCCCCCGCAATCAGCCCCAGCATTTT
clone size: -; V gene: TRBV5-1; D gene: TRBD1; J gene: TRBJ1-1; CDR3 protein: CASSLTGTGGTEAFF; CDR3 DNA: TGCGCCAGCAGCTTAACCGGGACAGGGGGCACTGAAGCTTTCTTT
clone size: few; V gene: TRBV20-1; D gene: -; J gene: TRBJ1-5; CDR3 protein: CSARAVDIYVQHF; CDR3 DNA: TGCAGTGCTAGGGCGGTGGACATTTATGTCCAGCATTTT
clone size: -; V gene: TRBV20-1; D gene: TRBD1; J gene: TRBJ1-3; CDR3 protein: CSARDFDRDSSGNTIYF; CDR3 DNA: TGCAGTGCTAGAGATTTCGACAGGGATAGCTCTGGAAACACCATATATTTT
clone size: few; V gene: TRBV13; D gene: TRBD1; J gene: TRBJ2-1; CDR3 protein: CASSPASPKQGASLLEQFF; CDR3 DNA: TGTGCCAGCAGCCCTGCATCCCCAAAACAGGGGGCCTCCTTGCTTGAGCAGTTCTTC
clone size: -; V gene: TRBV7-8; D gene: -; J gene: TRBJ2-7; CDR3 protein: CASSLEISPSHEQYF; CDR3 DNA: TGTGCCAGCAGCTTAGAGATTAGCCCATCCCACGAGCAGTACTTC
clone size: -; V gene: TRBV5-1; D gene: TRBD1; J gene: TRBJ1-1; CDR3 protein: CASSLRTGATEAFF; CDR3 DNA: TGCGCCAGCAGCTTGAGGACAGGAGCCACTGAAGCTTTCTTT
clone size: few; V gene: TRBV19; D gene: -; J gene: TRBJ2-7; CDR3 protein: CASSTRTVYNEQYF; CDR3 DNA: TGTGCCAGTAGTACGAGGACAGTATACAATGAGCAGTACTTC
clone size: -; V gene: TRBV25-1; D gene: -; J gene: TRBJ1-1; CDR3 protein: CASSGRAEAFF; CDR3 DNA: TGTGCCAGCAGTGGGAGGGCTGAAGCTTTCTTT
clone size: few; V gene: TRBV7-8; D gene: -; J gene: TRBJ1-5; CDR3 protein: CASSLDDTQNQPQHF; CDR3 DNA: TGTGCCAGCAGCTTGGACGACACCCAAAATCAGCCCCAGCATTTT
clone size: -; V gene: TRBV3-1; D gene: -; J gene: TRBJ2-7; CDR3 protein: CASSLGSTSSYEQYF; CDR3 DNA: TGTGCCAGCAGCCTGGGGTCCACCAGCTCCTACGAGCAGTACTTC
clone size: -; V gene: TRBV7-9; D gene: -; J gene: TRBJ1-2; CDR3 protein: CASSKDSPRSYGYTF; CDR3 DNA: TGTGCCAGCAGCAAAGACAGCCCCCGTTCCTATGGCTACACCTTC
clone size: -; V gene: TRBV7-6; D gene: -; J gene: TRBJ2-5; CDR3 protein: CASSLVWGREQETQYF; CDR3 DNA: TGTGCCAGCAGCTTAGTGTGGGGACGGGAGCAAGAGACCCAGTACTTC
clone size: -; V gene: TRBV3-1; D gene: -; J gene: TRBJ2-7; CDR3 protein: CASSQGPFYEQYF; CDR3 DNA: TGTGCCAGCAGCCAAGGACCGTTTTACGAGCAGTACTTC
clone size: once; V gene: TRBV12-3/TRBV12-4; D gene: TRBD1; J gene: TRBJ1-5; CDR3 protein: CATARGDRGNQPQHF; CDR3 DNA: TGTGCCACCGCGCGCGGGGACAGGGGCAATCAGCCCCAGCATTTT
clone size: -; V gene: TRBV4-1; D gene: -; J gene: TRBJ1-1; CDR3 protein: CASSQDGLGEAFF; CDR3 DNA: TGCGCCAGCAGCCAAGATGGGTTGGGTGAAGCTTTCTTT
clone size: -; V gene: TRBV4-1; D gene: -; J gene: TRBJ2-3; CDR3 protein: CASSQGRLTDTQYF; CDR3 DNA: TGCGCCAGCAGCCAGGGGAGATTGACAGATACGCAGTATTTT
clone size: few; V gene: TRBV6-6; D gene: -; J gene: TRBJ1-1; CDR3 protein: CASSYVTGSTENTEAFF; CDR3 DNA: TGTGCCAGCAGTTACGTCACCGGTTCGACAGAGAACACTGAAGCTTTCTTT
clone size: once; V gene: TRBV21-1; D gene: -; J gene: TRBJ1-2; CDR3 protein: CASSMALNAGGYTF; CDR3 DNA: TGTGCCAGCAGCATGGCCCTTAATGCGGGAGGCTACACCTTC